The clone carrying this T cell receptor beta chain is a singleton in its sample. These data originate in a study of technical replicates of blood from a few donors. This CDR3 region has 14 residues. Between the trimmed V and J ends, which lost 0 bases and 4 bases, there was a span of 9 bases. Germline loops: CDR1 MGHRA, CDR2 YSYEKL. This table comes from immunoSEQ multiplex PCR, and its TCRdb copy is limited to in-frame clones, with some not included. The sample lists about 61,000 clones; more than 95% were seen once. The sample consisted of T cells isolated from PBMCs. This receptor was obtained from a human donor in good health. V gene TRBV4-1 combines with J gene TRBJ1-2, with D maybe TRBD1 (5 bases). The CDR3 region is CASSQDQGVYGYTF. CDR3 coding DNA: TGCGCCAGCAGCCAAGATCAGGGCGTCTATGGCTACACCTTC.